These 13 T cell receptor beta chains were sequenced from one sample in a study of shared clonotypes between healthy human individuals. Method: immunoSEQ multiplex PCR; TCRdb's copy keeps in-frame clones and lacks some. Here the sample spans about 600,000 clones, about 95% being singletons. Naivety among CD8 cells was defined by CD45RO negativity and positive CCR7 selection, thereby excluding terminally differentiated effector memory CD45RA+ cells. Sequenced: naive CD8+ T cells sorted from blood. These receptors were collected from a woman aged 30 to 39 in good health.

The table lists this clone with a count of one. The gene calls are TRBV27 and TRBJ1-1; D is undetermined. The germline gives CDR1 MNHEY, CDR2 SMNVEV (reference sequence). The germline V and J ends were trimmed by 4 bases and 5 bases, with 14 bases remaining between them. This CDR3 has 14 amino acids. The chain's CDR3 is CASSYEVLGTEAFF. As DNA, the CDR3 is TGTGCCAGCAGTTACGAGGTCTTGGGGACTGAAGCTTTCTTT.

This chain uses TRBV10-1 with TRBJ2-1; 11 positions match TRBD2. The junction had 15 bases not matched to a gene; V was cut back by 6 bases and J by 2 bases. Germline V lookup: CDR1 WNHNN, CDR2 SYGVQD (reference sequence). This CDR3 comprises 19 residues. The CDR3 DNA follows: TGCGCCAGCAGCGACTACGAATTAGCGGGAGGGCGCCCCTACAATGAGCAGTTCTTC. This sequence encodes CASSDYELAGGRPYNEQFF.

The rearrangement uses TRBV6-1 and TRBJ2-3; 13 nucleotides line up with TRBD2. This CDR3 is 15 amino acids long. Germline loops: CDR1 MNHNS, CDR2 SASEGT. V was pared by 10 bases and J by 1 base, with 5 bases of the junction left unmatched. The CDR3 sequence is CAITSGRVGTDTQYF. The CDR3 DNA reads TGTGCCATAACTAGCGGGAGGGTGGGCACAGATACGCAGTATTTT.

The chain uses TRBV21-1 and TRBJ2-7; the DNA was not used to check the table's D call, TRBD1. TRBV21-1 constitutes a pseudogene. The CDR3 is made up of 16 amino acids. CDR3 sequence (DNA): TGTGCCAGCAGCAAATTCCCCACAGGGGCGGTCTACGAGCAGTACTTC. Its protein product is CASSKFPTGAVYEQYF.

In its sample, this clone was seen once. V usage is TRBV7-2 and J usage is TRBJ2-3; the D gene is possibly TRBD2 (6 bases). Germline loops: CDR1 SGHTA, CDR2 FQGNSA. V was pared by 5 bases and J by 4 bases, with 22 bases between. The CDR3 spans 17 residues. As DNA, the CDR3 is TGTGCCAGCAGCACGAACGCGAATTGGAGGGAGCCAGATACGCAGTATTTT. Translating it yields CASSTNANWREPDTQYF.

This clone occurred once. V and J are TRBV28 and TRBJ2-3, with TRBD2 matching over 10 bases. V shed 6 bases, J shed 4 bases, and the junction held 7 bases outside the gene matches. The CDR3 covers 15 residues. Germline V gene lookup returns CDR1 MDHEN and CDR2 SYDVKM. The CDR3 is CASSPGLASPDTQYF. CDR3 DNA sequence: TGTGCCAGCAGCCCGGGACTAGCGTCCCCAGATACGCAGTATTTT.

This chain connects TRBV4-2 to TRBJ1-2; TRBD1 might be the D (6 bases). V lost 3 bases, J lost 3 bases, and 14 bases lay in between. The CDR3 contains 15 residues. CDR1 and CDR2 (germline): LGHNA, YNFKEQ. CDR3 coding DNA: TGTGCCAGCAGCCACGAGAGGGGGGTGGACTATGGCTACACCTTC. Residues: CASSHERGVDYGYTF.

The rearrangement uses TRBV11-3 and TRBJ2-2; perhaps D is TRBD1 or TRBD2 (6 bases each). Per the germline V gene, CDR1 is SGHNT and CDR2 is YENEEA. Trimming pared 5 bases from V and 2 bases from J, leaving 12 bases between. The CDR3 runs 15 residues. In DNA, the CDR3 is TGTGCCAGCAGCAAAGGGGGGCTCAACACCGGGGAGCTGTTTTTT. This encodes CASSKGGLNTGELFF.

The rearrangement uses TRBV13 and TRBJ1-3; no definite D call. The CDR3 is 13 residues long. V lost 1 base and J lost 4, with 5 bases in between. The germline gives CDR1 PRHDT, CDR2 FYEKMQ (reference sequence). The CDR3 DNA sequence: TGTGCCAGCAGCTTAGACCTCGGAAACACCATATATTTT. Translated, it gives CASSLDLGNTIYF.

The genes are TRBV7-8 and TRBJ2-7, with D perhaps TRBD1 (6 bases). Germline V gene data show CDR1 as SGHVS and CDR2 as FQNEAQ. This CDR3 contains 15 residues. The V end lost 5 bases, the J end lost 6 bases, and 20 bases lay between the germline ends. The CDR3 nucleotides are TGTGCCAGCAGCCCTGTAGGGGGAGACTCTTCCGAGCAGTACTTC. It yields the protein CASSPVGGDSSEQYF.

The rearrangement uses TRBV15 and TRBJ1-5; D is unresolved. Trimming removed 3 bases at V and 3 bases at J, with 12 bases between. Germline-derived CDR1 and CDR2 are LNHNV and YYDKDF (reference sequence). This CDR3 contains 15 residues. As DNA, the CDR3 is TGTGCCACCAGCAGCCATATGACCACCAATCAGCCCCAGCATTTT. Translating it yields CATSSHMTTNQPQHF.

The genes are TRBV9 and TRBJ2-5; 9 nucleotides match TRBD2. This CDR3 is built from 15 residues. Trimming took 3 bases from V and 1 from J; bases not matched to a gene: 4. In germline, CDR1 is SGDLS, CDR2 YYNGEE. CDR3 region: CASSAAGGIQETQYF. The CDR3 bases are TGTGCCAGCAGCGCAGCGGGAGGTATCCAAGAGACCCAGTACTTC.

The chain recombines TRBV27 with TRBJ1-2; D ambiguous. The CDR3 contains 13 residues. In germline, CDR1 is MNHEY, CDR2 SMNVEV (reference sequence). Trimming removed 0 bases at V and 2 bases at J, with 4 bases between. The CDR3 region has the DNA TGTGCCAGCAGTTTATCACGGAACTATGGCTACACCTTC. Protein product: CASSLSRNYGYTF.